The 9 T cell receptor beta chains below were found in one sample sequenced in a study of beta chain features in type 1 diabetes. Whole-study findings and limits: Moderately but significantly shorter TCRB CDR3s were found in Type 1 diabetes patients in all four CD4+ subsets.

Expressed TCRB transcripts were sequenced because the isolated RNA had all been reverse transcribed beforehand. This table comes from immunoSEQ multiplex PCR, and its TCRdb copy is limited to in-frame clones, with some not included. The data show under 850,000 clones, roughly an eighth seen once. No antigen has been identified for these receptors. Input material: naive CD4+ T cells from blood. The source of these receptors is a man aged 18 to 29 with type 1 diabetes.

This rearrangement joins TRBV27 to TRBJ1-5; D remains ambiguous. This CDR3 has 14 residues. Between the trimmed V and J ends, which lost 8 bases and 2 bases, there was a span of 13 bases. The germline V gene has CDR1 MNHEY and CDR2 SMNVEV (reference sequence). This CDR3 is CASRSWAGNQPQHF. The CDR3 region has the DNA TGTGCCAGCCGTTCTTGGGCGGGCAATCAGCCCCAGCATTTT.

Here the CDR3 DNA reads TGTGCCAGCAGCGTTACAGGGGGCCTGGATTCACCCCTCCACTTT. This encodes CASSVTGGLDSPLHF. The genes are TRBV9 and TRBJ1-6; 9 positions agree with TRBD1. The V segment lost 2 bases and the J segment 8 bases; nucleotides outside the gene matches: 5. Germline values: CDR1 SGDLS, CDR2 YYNGEE. CDR3 length: 15 residues.

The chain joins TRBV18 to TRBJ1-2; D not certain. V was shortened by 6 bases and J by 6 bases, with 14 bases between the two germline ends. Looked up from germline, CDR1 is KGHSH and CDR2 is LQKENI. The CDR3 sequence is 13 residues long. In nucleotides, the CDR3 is TGTGCCAGCTCCGCGACGGAGGCCCATGGCTACACCTTC. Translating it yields CASSATEAHGYTF.

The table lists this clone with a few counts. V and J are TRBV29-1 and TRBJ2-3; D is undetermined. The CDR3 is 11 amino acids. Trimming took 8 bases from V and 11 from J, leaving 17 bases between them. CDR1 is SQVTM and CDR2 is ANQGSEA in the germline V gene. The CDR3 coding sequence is TGCAGCATCCTCTACCTCGAGGAGCAGTATTTT. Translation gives CSILYLEEQYF.

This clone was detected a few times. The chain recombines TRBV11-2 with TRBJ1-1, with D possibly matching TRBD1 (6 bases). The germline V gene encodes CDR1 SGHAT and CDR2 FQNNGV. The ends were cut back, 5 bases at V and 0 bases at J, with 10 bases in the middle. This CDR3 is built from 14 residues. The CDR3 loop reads CASSTQGMNTEAFF. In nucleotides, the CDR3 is TGTGCCAGCAGCACACAGGGTATGAACACTGAAGCTTTCTTT.

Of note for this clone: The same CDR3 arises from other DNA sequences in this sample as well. The CDR3 loop is CAWSAVNTEAFF. The CDR3 nucleotides are TGTGCCTGGAGTGCAGTGAACACTGAAGCTTTCTTT. The rearrangement joins TRBV30 to TRBJ1-1, with no clear D. The CDR3 sequence is 12 residues long. Trimming left V 1 base short and J 0 bases short, with 3 bases between. Germline V lookup: CDR1 GTSNPN, CDR2 SVGIG (reference sequence).

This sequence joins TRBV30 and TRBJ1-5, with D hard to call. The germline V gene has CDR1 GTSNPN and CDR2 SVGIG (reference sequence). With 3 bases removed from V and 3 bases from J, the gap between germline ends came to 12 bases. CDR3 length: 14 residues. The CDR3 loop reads CAWRLSGNNQPQHF. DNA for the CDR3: TGTGCCTGGAGGTTATCCGGGAACAATCAGCCCCAGCATTTT.

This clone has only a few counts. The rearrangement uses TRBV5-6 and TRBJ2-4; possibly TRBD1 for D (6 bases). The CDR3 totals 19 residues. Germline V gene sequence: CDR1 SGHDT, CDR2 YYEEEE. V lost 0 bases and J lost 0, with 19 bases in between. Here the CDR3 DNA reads TGTGCCAGCAGCTTGGGACAGGAGAATTTTAGACTAGCCAAAAACATTCAGTACTTC. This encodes CASSLGQENFRLAKNIQYF.

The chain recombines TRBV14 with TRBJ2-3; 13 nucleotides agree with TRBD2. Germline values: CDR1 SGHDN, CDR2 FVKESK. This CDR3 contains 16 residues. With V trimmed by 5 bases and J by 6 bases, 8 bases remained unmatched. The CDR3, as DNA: TGTGCCAGCAGCTTTCCGGGACTAGCGGGGTTCGATACGCAGTATTTT. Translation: CASSFPGLAGFDTQYF.